This T cell receptor (beta chain) was documented in a study of OX40 agonist ivuxolimab in advanced cancers. The table came from immunoSEQ multiplex PCR; TCRdb's copy has only in-frame clones and leaves some out. The sample records approximately 20,000 clones, around 88% being singletons. The CDR3 runs 16 residues. Germline-derived CDR1 and CDR2 are SEHNR and FQNEAQ (reference sequence). Trimming removed 2 bases from V and 4 bases from J; junction bases left unmatched: 6. The TCR was taken from an adult with an advanced solid tumor such as melanoma, head and neck, liver or kidney cancer. The input for sequencing was CD4+ or CD8+ T cells sorted from blood, taken in a trial of the OX40 agonist ivuxolimab. V usage is TRBV7-9 and J usage is TRBJ2-3; 10 positions agree with TRBD2. The CDR3 coding sequence is TGTGCCAGCAGCTTATCGACTAGCGGGTCCGCAGATACGCAGTATTTT. Translated, it gives CASSLSTSGSADTQYF.